This is a list of T cell receptor beta chains from one sample in a study of cytomegalovirus exposure and HLA in healthy donors. Data came from immunoSEQ multiplex PCR; TCRdb stores just in-frame clones and leaves some out. The data show 150,000 to 200,000 clones, 70% to 80% seen once. Sequencing was performed on PBMCs. The origin of the receptors is a girl aged 10 to 17 in good health and CMV-seropositive. Each CDR3 is given with its conserved first and last residue. A D gene is named only where the DNA matches it firmly. Clone size, where shown, is once, few, many, or a class for clones that have expanded.

V: TRBV6-1
size: NA
D: NA
J: TRBJ1-1
CDR3: CASSGDRVGNTEAFF

V: TRBV30
size: NA
D: NA
J: TRBJ1-1
CDR3: CAWRGVRSVNTEAFF

V: TRBV7-8
size: NA
D: NA
J: TRBJ2-2
CDR3: CASSFLSVSDTGELFF

V: TRBV19
size: NA
D: TRBD2
J: TRBJ2-1
CDR3: CASSIFGGAGSYNEQFF

V: TRBV4-2
size: NA
D: NA
J: TRBJ1-2
CDR3: CASSQGLEGRFYGYTF

V: TRBV2
size: NA
D: NA
J: TRBJ2-3
CDR3: CAPSAGPTDTQYF

V: TRBV9
size: few
D: TRBD1
J: TRBJ2-5
CDR3: CASSVAPSGQGPKTQYF

V: TRBV9
size: NA
D: NA
J: TRBJ1-3
CDR3: CASSLEGGGNTIYF

V: TRBV7-2
size: NA
D: TRBD2
J: TRBJ2-5
CDR3: CASSLWGGGQETQYF

V: TRBV11-3
size: NA
D: NA
J: TRBJ2-4
CDR3: CASSLGTGGGGDIQYF

V: TRBV5-6
size: once
D: TRBD1
J: TRBJ1-4
CDR3: CASSRGLGQANEKLFF

V: TRBV19
size: NA
D: NA
J: TRBJ1-5
CDR3: CASSRLSGQPQHF

V: TRBV2
size: NA
D: NA
J: TRBJ2-2
CDR3: CASSVLESGELFF

V: TRBV6-5
size: NA
D: NA
J: TRBJ1-2
CDR3: CASSSKGHPNYGYTF

V: TRBV25-1
size: NA
D: TRBD1
J: TRBJ2-7
CDR3: CASSELGQGASYEQYF

V: TRBV15
size: NA
D: TRBD2
J: TRBJ2-2
CDR3: CATSRAGTTTPGELFF

V: TRBV4-1
size: NA
D: TRBD2
J: TRBJ2-7
CDR3: CASSQPRDYRGSYEQYF

V: TRBV19
size: NA
D: NA
J: TRBJ1-2
CDR3: CASRRANYGYTF

V: TRBV7-9
size: NA
D: NA
J: TRBJ2-3
CDR3: CASSADWQDTQYF

V: TRBV11-2
size: few
D: TRBD1
J: TRBJ1-1
CDR3: CASSPPDRANTEAFF